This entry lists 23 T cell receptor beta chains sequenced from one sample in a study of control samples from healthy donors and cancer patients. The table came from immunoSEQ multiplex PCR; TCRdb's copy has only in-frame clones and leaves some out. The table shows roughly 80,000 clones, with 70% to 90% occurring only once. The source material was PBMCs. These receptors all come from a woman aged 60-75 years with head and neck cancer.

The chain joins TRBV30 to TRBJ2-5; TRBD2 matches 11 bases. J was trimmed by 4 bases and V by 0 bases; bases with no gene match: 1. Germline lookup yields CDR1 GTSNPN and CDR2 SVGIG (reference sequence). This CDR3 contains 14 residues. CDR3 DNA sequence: TGTGCCTGGAGTGTTGGACTAGCGGGAGAGACCCAGTACTTC. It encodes CAWSVGLAGETQYF.

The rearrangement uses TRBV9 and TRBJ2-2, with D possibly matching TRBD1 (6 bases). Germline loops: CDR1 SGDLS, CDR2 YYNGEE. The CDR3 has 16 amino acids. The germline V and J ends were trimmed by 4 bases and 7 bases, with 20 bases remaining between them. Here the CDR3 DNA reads TGTGCCAGCAGCAGAGGGGCAGGGGTTCTAGGCGGGGAGCTGTTTTTT. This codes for CASSRGAGVLGGELFF.

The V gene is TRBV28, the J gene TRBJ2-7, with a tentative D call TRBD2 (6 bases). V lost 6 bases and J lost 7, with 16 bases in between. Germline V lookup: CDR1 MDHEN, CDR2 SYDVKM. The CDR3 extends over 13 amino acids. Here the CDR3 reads CASRDRSRGEQYF. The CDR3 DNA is TGTGCCAGCAGGGACCGGAGCCGGGGGGAGCAGTACTTC.

The CDR3 DNA sequence: TGCGCCAGCAGCTTGGAGCAGGCTGCTACAGGGGCTAAGCAGTTCTTC. Its translation: CASSLEQAATGAKQFF. This chain joins TRBV5-1 and TRBJ2-1; 7 nucleotides align to TRBD1. The junction had 14 bases not matched to a gene; V was cut back by 0 bases and J by 11 bases. This CDR3 comprises 16 residues. The germline V gene has CDR1 SGHRS and CDR2 YFSETQ.

For the CDR3, the DNA is TGTGCCAGCAGCCACGGGGGGAGCAATCAGCCCCAGCATTTT. Encoded protein: CASSHGGSNQPQHF. This rearrangement joins TRBV3-1 (or the pseudogene TRBV3-2) to TRBJ1-5, with D possibly being TRBD1 (5 bases). V was clipped by 3 bases and J by 1 base, with 7 bases between them. Germline CDR1 LGHDT, CDR2 YNNKEL (reference sequence). This CDR3 contains 14 residues.

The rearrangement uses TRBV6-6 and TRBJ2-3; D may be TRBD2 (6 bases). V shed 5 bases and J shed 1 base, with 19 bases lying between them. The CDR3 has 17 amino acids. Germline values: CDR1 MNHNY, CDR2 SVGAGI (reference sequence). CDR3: CASSRPLGRRGTDTQYF. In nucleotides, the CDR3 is TGTGCCAGCAGTCGCCCTTTAGGGCGGAGGGGCACAGATACGCAGTATTTT.

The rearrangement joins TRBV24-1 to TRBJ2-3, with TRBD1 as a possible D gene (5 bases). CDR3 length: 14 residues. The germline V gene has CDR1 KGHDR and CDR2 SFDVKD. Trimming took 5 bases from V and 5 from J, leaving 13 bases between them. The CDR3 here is CATSGEGAGDTQYF. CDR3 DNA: TGTGCCACCAGTGGTGAAGGGGCCGGAGATACGCAGTATTTT.

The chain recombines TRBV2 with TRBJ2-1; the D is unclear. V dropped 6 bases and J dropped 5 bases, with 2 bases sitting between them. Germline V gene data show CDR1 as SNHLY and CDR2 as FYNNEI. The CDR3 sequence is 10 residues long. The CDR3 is CASRDNEQFF. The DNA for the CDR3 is TGTGCCAGCAGAGACAATGAGCAGTTCTTC.

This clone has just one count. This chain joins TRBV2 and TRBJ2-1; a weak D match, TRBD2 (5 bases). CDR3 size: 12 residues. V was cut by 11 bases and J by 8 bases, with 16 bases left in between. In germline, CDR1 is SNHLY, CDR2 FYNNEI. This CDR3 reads CAGGGLGYEQFF. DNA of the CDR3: TGTGCCGGAGGCGGGTTAGGGTATGAGCAGTTCTTC.

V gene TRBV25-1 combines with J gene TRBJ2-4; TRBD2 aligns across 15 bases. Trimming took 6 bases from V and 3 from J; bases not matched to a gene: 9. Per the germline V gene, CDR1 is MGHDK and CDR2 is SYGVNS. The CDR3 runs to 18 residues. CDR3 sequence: CASSRTSGRAGVKNIQYF. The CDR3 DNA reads TGTGCCAGCAGCCGGACTAGCGGGAGGGCCGGGGTCAAAAACATTCAGTACTTC.

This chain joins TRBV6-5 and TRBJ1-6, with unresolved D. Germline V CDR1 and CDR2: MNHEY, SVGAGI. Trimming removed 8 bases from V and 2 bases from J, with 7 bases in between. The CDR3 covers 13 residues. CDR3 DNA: TGTGCCAGCCGGAAGACCTATAATTCACCCCTCCACTTT. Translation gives CASRKTYNSPLHF.

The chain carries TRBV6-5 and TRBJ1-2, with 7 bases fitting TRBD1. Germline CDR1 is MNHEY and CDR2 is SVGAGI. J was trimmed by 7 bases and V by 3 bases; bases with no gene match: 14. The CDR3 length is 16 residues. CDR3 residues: CASSYGMRGREGGYTF. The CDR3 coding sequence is TGTGCCAGCAGTTATGGGATGAGGGGGCGCGAGGGTGGCTACACCTTC.

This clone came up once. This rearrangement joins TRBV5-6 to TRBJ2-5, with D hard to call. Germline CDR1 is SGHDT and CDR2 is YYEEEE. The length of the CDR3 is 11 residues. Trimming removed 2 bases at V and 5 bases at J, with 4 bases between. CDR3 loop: CASSFKETQYF. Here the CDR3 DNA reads TGTGCCAGCAGCTTTAAGGAGACCCAGTACTTC. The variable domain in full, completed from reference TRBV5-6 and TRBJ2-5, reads DAGVTQSPTHLIKTRGQQVTLRCSPKSGHDTVSWYQQALGQGPQFIFQYYEEEERQRGNFPDRFSGHQFPNYSSELNVNALLLGDSALYLCASSFKETQYFGPGTRLLVL.

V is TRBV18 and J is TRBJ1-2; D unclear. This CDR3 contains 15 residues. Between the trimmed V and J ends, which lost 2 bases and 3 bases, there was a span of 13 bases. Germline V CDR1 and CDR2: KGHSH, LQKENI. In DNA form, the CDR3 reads TGTGCCAGCTCACCAGCTACGGAGGTCTACTATGGCTACACCTTC. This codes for CASSPATEVYYGYTF.

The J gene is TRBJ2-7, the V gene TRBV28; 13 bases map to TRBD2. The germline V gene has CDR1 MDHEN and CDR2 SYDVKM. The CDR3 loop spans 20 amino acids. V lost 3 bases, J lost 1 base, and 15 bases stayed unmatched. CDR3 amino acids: CASSFTLLPGLAGWSYEQYF. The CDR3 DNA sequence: TGTGCCAGCAGTTTTACCTTACTCCCGGGACTAGCGGGATGGTCCTACGAGCAGTACTTC.

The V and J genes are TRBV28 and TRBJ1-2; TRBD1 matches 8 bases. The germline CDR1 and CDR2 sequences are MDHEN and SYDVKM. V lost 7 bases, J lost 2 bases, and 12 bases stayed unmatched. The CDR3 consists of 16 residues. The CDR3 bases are TGTGCCAGCAACCCTCCCAGGGGGCGTCGAAACTATGGCTACACCTTC. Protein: CASNPPRGRRNYGYTF.

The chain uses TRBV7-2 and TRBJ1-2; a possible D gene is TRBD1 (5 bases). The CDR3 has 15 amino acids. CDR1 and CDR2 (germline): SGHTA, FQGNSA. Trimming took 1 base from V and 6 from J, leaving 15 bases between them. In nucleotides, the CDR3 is TGTGCCAGCAGCTTAGGCGGTGGGGGTCAGAATGGCTACACCTTC. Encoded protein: CASSLGGGGQNGYTF.

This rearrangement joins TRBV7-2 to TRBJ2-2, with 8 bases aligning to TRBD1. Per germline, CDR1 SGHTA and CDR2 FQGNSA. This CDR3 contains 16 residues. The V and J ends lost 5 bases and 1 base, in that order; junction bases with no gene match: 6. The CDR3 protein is CASSAPGTGNTGELFF. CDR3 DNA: TGTGCCAGCAGCGCCCCCGGGACAGGGAACACCGGGGAGCTGTTTTTT.

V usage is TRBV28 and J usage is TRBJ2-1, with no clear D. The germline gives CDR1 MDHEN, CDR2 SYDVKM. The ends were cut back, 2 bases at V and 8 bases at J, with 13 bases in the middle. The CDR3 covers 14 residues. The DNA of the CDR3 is TGTGCCAGCAGTTTAATGAGATTCTCCGATGAGCAGTTCTTC. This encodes CASSLMRFSDEQFF.

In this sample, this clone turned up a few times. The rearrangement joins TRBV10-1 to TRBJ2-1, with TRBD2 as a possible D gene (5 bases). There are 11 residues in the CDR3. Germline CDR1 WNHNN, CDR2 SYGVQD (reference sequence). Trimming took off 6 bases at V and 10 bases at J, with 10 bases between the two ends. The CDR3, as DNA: TGCGCCAGCAGCCGGGATGGCGAGCAGTTCTTC. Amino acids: CASSRDGEQFF.

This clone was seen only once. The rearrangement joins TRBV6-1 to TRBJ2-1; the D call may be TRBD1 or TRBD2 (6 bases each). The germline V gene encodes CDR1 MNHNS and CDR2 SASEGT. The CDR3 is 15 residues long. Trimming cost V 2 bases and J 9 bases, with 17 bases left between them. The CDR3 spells CASSELGGAFSEQFF. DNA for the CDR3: TGTGCCAGCAGTGAATTGGGGGGCGCGTTCTCTGAGCAGTTCTTC.

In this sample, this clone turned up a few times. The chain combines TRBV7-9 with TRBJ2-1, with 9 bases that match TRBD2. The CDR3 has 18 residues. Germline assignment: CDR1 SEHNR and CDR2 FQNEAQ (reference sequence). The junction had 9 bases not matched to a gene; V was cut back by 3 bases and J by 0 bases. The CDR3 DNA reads TGTGCCAGCAGCTTGACTAGCGGCAGGCGGAGCTCCTACAATGAGCAGTTCTTC. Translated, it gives CASSLTSGRRSSYNEQFF.

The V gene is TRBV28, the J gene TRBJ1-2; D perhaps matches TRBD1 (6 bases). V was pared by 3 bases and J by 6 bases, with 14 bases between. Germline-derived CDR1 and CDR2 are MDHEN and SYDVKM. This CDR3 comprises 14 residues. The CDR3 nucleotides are TGTGCCAGCAGTTTTGAACGGGGGCGAAATGGCTACACCTTC. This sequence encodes CASSFERGRNGYTF.